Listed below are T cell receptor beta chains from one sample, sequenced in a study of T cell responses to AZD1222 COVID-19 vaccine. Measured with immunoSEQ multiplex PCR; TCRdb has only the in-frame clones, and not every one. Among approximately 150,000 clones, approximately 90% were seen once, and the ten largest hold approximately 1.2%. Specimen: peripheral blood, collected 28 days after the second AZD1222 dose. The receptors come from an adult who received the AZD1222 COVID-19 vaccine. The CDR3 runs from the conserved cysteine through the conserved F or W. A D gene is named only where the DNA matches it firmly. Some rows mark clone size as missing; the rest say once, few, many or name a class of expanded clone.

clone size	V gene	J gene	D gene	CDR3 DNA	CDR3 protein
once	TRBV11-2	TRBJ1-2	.	TGTGCCAGCAGCTTAGATCTAACAGCTAACTATGGCTACACCTTC	CASSLDLTANYGYTF
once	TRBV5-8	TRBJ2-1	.	TGTGCCAGCAGCCGTAAATTGAGGGGGGCGAGGGTCTACAATGAGCAGTTCTTC	CASSRKLRGARVYNEQFF
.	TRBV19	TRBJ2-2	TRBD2	TGTGCCAGTACCCCTTTAGCGGGAGGATCGGCCGGGGAGCTGTTTTTT	CASTPLAGGSAGELFF
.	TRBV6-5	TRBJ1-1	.	TGTGCCAGCAGTACTCACAGGAACACTGAAGCTTTCTTT	CASSTHRNTEAFF
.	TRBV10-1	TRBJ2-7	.	TGCGCCAGCAGTGACCGGGACGGAGGATTCCCCTACGAGCAGTACTTC	CASSDRDGGFPYEQYF
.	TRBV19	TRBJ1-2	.	TGTGCCAGTAGTATAACCGGGACTTATGGCTACACCTTC	CASSITGTYGYTF
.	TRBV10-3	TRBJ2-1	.	TGTGCCATCACAGGCGGGAATGAGCAGTTCTTC	CAITGGNEQFF
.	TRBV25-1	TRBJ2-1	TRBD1	TGTGCCAGCAGTGCCCGGGACAGTTACAATGAGCAGTTCTTC	CASSARDSYNEQFF
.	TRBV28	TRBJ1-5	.	TGTGCCAGCAGTGTGTGGGGGCGTGATCAGCCCCAGCATTTT	CASSVWGRDQPQHF
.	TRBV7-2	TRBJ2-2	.	TGTGCCAGCAGCTTAGTTGGGGCGAACACCGGGGAGCTGTTTTTT	CASSLVGANTGELFF
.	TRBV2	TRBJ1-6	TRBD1	TGTGCCAGCAGTGCGCAGGGGGCACGTAATTCACCCCTCCACTTT	CASSAQGARNSPLHF
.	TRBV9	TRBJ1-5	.	TGTGCCAGCAGCGTGGGGGGATCCGTGAATCAGCCCCAGCATTTT	CASSVGGSVNQPQHF
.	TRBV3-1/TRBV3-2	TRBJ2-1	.	TGTGCCAGCAGCAAGGAGGGATGGGGATTCAATGAGCAGTTCTTC	CASSKEGWGFNEQFF
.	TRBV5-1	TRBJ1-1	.	TGCGCCAGCAGATTGGACAGGAACACTGAAGCTTTCTTT	CASRLDRNTEAFF
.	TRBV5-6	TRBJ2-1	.	TGTGCCAGCAGACGAGTATGGGGTAGCAATGAGCAGTTCTTC	CASRRVWGSNEQFF
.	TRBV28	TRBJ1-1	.	TGTGCCAGCAGTACCTACCCCAGGGGAGGTACTGAAGCTTTCTTT	CASSTYPRGGTEAFF
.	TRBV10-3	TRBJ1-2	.	TGTGCCATCAAAGTACAGGCCACTAACTATGGCTACACCTTC	CAIKVQATNYGYTF
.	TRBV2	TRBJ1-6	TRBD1	TGTGCCAGCTTACCGGGACAGGGCTCCTATAATTCACCCCTCCACTTT	CASLPGQGSYNSPLHF
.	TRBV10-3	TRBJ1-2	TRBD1	TGTGCCATCAGTGATGGGGACAGGGCAGGCTATGGCTACACCTTC	CAISDGDRAGYGYTF
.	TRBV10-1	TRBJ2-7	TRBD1	TGCGCCAGCAGTGCTCACACAACAGGGGGGCTCGAGCAGTACTTC	CASSAHTTGGLEQYF
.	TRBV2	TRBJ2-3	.	TGTGCCAGCAAGGGGTGGAGCACAGATACGCAGTATTTT	CASKGWSTDTQYF
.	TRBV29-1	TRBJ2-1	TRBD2	TGCAGCGTTGAGGGGGGGTCGTACAATGAGCAGTTCTTC	CSVEGGSYNEQFF
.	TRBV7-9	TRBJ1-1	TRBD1	TGTGCCAGCAGCTCCCGACAGGGTGGCGCGGTGAACACTGAAGCTTTCTTT	CASSSRQGGAVNTEAFF
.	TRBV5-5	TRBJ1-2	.	TGTGCCAGCGGGGGGCTGGAGGGCTACACCTTC	CASGGLEGYTF
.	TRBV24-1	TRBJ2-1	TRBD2	TGTGCCACCAGTGATTTAGCGGGAAGCACCTACAATGAGCAGTTCTTC	CATSDLAGSTYNEQFF
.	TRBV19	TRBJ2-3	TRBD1	TGTGCCAGTAGTGACAGGGTAAGAGGCACAGATACGCAGTATTTT	CASSDRVRGTDTQYF
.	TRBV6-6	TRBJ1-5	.	TGTGCCAGCAGACGAACTCGGACAGAGTATAGCAATCAGCCCCAGCATTTT	CASRRTRTEYSNQPQHF
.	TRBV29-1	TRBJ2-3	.	TGCAGCGTTGGACTCAACACAGATACGCAGTATTTT	CSVGLNTDTQYF
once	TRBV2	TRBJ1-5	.	TGTGCAGCAAGCCGGCAGGGAAATAAAAATCAGCCCCAGCATTTT	CAASRQGNKNQPQHF
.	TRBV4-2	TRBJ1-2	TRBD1	TGTGCCAGCAGCCCGGCCCAGGGGGCGGATGGCTACACCTTC	CASSPAQGADGYTF
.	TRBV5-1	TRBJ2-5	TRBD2	TGCGCCAGCAGCTCGACTAGCGGGGGGGCGTGGACCCAGTACTTC	CASSSTSGGAWTQYF
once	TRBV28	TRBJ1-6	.	TGTGCCAGCAGTTTGGGGGGAGAGGGTGATTCACCCCTCCACTTT	CASSLGGEGDSPLHF
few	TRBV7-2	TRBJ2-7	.	TGTGCCAGCAGCGCCACAGGGCTTTCCTACGAGCAGTACTTC	CASSATGLSYEQYF
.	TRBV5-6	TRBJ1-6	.	TGTGCCAGCAGCACTTACATGGCGGAGAATAATTCACCCCTCCACTTT	CASSTYMAENNSPLHF
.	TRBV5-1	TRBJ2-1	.	TGCGCCAGCAGCCATCGTCCGGGGCCCCGGGATTCCGACAATGAGCAGTTCTTC	CASSHRPGPRDSDNEQFF
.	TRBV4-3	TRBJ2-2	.	TGCGCCAGCAGCCAGCCCAATACCGGGGAGCTGTTTTTT	CASSQPNTGELFF
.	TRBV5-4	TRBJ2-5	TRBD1	TGTGCCAGCAGCGCCGGACAGGGACGAGCCCAAGAGACCCAGTACTTC	CASSAGQGRAQETQYF
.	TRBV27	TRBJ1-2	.	TGTGCCAGCAGTTTATCCCCCGAAGTCGCAGGGGTAAAAGGCTACACCTTC	CASSLSPEVAGVKGYTF
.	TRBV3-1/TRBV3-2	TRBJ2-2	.	TGTGCCAGCGGGGACGGAAACACCGGGGAGCTGTTTTTT	CASGDGNTGELFF
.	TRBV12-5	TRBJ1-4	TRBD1	TGTGCTAGTGGTTTGGCCAGGACAGGGGGCTATTGGGCTAATGAAAAACTGTTTTTT	CASGLARTGGYWANEKLFF
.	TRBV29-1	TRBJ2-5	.	TGCAGCGTTATTTCTCGCGGCGGGAAGACCCAGTACTTC	CSVISRGGKTQYF
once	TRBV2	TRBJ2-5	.	TGTGCCAGCAGTGAAAGGTCGGCCCTAGGTACCCAGTACTTC	CASSERSALGTQYF
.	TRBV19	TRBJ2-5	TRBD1	TGTGCCAGTAGTACCACGCCGGGACAGGGAAATTGGGAGACCCAGTACTTC	CASSTTPGQGNWETQYF
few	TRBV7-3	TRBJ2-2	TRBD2	TGTGCCAGCAGCTCCACTAGCGGGGTCGTCGGGGAGCTGTTTTTT	CASSSTSGVVGELFF
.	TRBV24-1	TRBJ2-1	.	TGTGCCACCAGAAGGGGTAGCGCGGCCTACAATGAGCAGTTCTTC	CATRRGSAAYNEQFF
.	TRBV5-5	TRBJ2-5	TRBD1	TGTGCCAGCAGCTTTTGGACAGGGGCTGTAGAGACCCAGTACTTC	CASSFWTGAVETQYF
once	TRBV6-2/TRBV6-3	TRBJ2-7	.	TGTGCCAGCAGTTACTTGGCCGGAAGGGGCGAGCAGTACTTC	CASSYLAGRGEQYF
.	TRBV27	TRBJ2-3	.	TGTGCCAGCAGTCCTACAGTAGATACGCAGTATTTT	CASSPTVDTQYF
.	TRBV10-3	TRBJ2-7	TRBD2	TGTGCCATCAGAGAACTAGCGGGAGACGAGCAGTACTTC	CAIRELAGDEQYF
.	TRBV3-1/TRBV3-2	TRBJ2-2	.	TGTGCCAGCAGCCAAGTAAGCCCGATCAGATACGCGAACACCGGGGAGCTGTTTTTT	CASSQVSPIRYANTGELFF